The clone carrying this TCR beta chain was counted at least ten times. What it binds is not known. Researchers barred patients who had uncontrolled infection, other autoimmune disease, pregnancy or lactation. Diagnoses were made from clinical symptoms, serum measures (thyroxine and TRAb), thyroid ultrasound and orbital computed tomography. The entry originates in a study of T cells in Graves' hyperthyroidism and ophthalmopathy. Study results and limitations: Most clonotypes that expanded in the thyroid above 0.001 also showed up in blood. Ophthalmopathy, which appeared later, was predicted by the model a median around 6 months before onset.

TCR beta CDR3 region amplification was performed from RNA transcripts. HTBI primers were used for first-round RT-PCR of the TCR CDR3. TCRdb re-called the multiplex PCR reads with MiXCR, one entry per CDR3 protein. The sample includes some 350,000 distinct CDR3 sequences, about 16% seen only once; the top ten take approximately 19%. CDR1 SQVTM and CDR2 ANQGSEA come from the germline V gene. Trimming pared 2 bases from V and 6 bases from J, leaving 19 bases between. CDR3 length: 15 residues. V usage is TRBV29-1 and J usage is TRBJ1-1; possible D gene TRBD1, 6 bases. Specimen: blood. This sequence was found in a woman aged 60-70 years with Graves' ophthalmopathy. The CDR3 DNA sequence: TGCAGCGTTGAACCCCCTGGGAACAGGGCGGCTGAAGCTTTCTTT. Its protein is CSVEPPGNRAAEAFF.